The 6 T cell receptor beta chains reported below all come from one sample, sequenced in a study of monozygotic twins with inflammatory bowel disease. TCRdb reprocessed the 5' RACE reads and reports one entry per CDR3 protein, with no DNA. Its table records some 200,000 distinct CDR3 sequences. Sample: blood. These receptors originate from a human donor with ulcerative colitis or Crohn's disease, or a healthy co-twin of an affected twin (not recorded which).

This rearrangement joins TRBV6-2 or TRBV6-3 to TRBJ2-7; TCRdb lists TRBD1, though no DNA is available to test this call. From germline, CDR1 is MNHEY and CDR2 SVGEGT. The CDR3 runs 14 residues. The CDR3 reads CASFSPGDSYEQYF.

The V gene is TRBV7-2, the J gene TRBJ2-5. The germline gives CDR1 SGHTA, CDR2 FQGNSA. The CDR3 runs 16 residues. CDR3: CASSSVFGRLGETQYF.

The chain carries TRBV25-1 and TRBJ2-7. This CDR3 spans 14 amino acids. The germline V gene has CDR1 MGHDK and CDR2 SYGVNS. The CDR3 sequence: CASSEGTVSYEQYF.

The chain carries TRBV3-1 and TRBJ2-4; the TRBD2 assignment by TCRdb is unverifiable without DNA. This CDR3 is built from 13 residues. Germline CDR1 and CDR2: LGHDT and YNNKEL (reference sequence). Here the CDR3 reads CASSPSGTSGTNF.

The V gene is TRBV2, the J gene TRBJ1-1. The CDR3 is 13 amino acids. Looked up from germline, CDR1 is SNHLY and CDR2 is FYNNEI. The CDR3 protein is CASAFRLNTEAFF.

The CDR3 reads CASSLHGGTNEKLFF. This chain uses TRBV7-9 with TRBJ1-4. The CDR3 runs to 15 residues. Germline CDR1 is SEHNR and CDR2 is FQNEAQ (reference sequence).